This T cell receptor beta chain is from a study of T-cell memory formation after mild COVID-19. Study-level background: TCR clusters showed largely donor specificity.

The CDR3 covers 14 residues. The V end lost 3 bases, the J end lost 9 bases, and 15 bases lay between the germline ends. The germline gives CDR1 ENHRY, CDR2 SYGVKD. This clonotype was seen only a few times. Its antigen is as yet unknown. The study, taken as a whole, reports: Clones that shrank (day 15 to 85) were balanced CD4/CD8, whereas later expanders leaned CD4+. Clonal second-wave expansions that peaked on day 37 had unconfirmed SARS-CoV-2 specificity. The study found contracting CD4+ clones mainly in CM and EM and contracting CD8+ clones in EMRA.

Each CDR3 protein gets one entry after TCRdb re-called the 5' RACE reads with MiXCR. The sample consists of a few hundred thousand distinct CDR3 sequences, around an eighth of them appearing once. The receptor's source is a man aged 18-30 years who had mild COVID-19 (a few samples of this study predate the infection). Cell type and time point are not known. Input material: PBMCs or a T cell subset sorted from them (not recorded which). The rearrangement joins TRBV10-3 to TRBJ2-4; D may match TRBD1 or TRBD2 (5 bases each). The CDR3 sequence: CAISDSGTCGIQYF. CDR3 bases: TGTGCCATCAGTGATTCCGGGACGTGTGGCATTCAGTACTTC.